Listed here are 20 T cell receptor beta chains from one sample, sequenced in a study of OX40 agonist ivuxolimab in advanced cancers. Profiling relied on immunoSEQ multiplex PCR, and the TCRdb table lists in-frame clones only, not all of them. The sample holds tens of thousands of clones; 88% are singletons and the top ten take 4.1%. The specimen was CD4+ or CD8+ T cells sorted from blood, collected in a trial of the OX40 agonist ivuxolimab. The receptor set was obtained from an adult with an advanced solid tumor such as melanoma, head and neck, liver or kidney cancer.

The chain has TRBV10-3 and TRBJ2-7, with D perhaps matching TRBD2 (5 bases). Germline CDR1 reads ENHRY; CDR2 reads SYGVKD. CDR3 length equals 14 residues. Trimming took off 2 bases at V and 5 bases at J, with 13 bases between the two ends. CDR3 DNA sequence: TGTGCCATCAGTGAGACCCTTACTAGTGACGAGCAGTACTTC. Translation: CAISETLTSDEQYF.

This clone is a singleton in its sample. The chain combines TRBV7-3 with TRBJ2-7, with TRBD1 identical over 8 bases. This CDR3 spans 15 amino acids. The V gene's germline CDR1 is SGHTA and CDR2 FQGTGA. V lost 6 bases and J lost 4; bases outside the gene matches: 11. The CDR3 here is CASRQAPGGGYEQYF. The CDR3 region has the DNA TGTGCCAGCAGGCAAGCTCCAGGGGGCGGTTACGAGCAGTACTTC.

The rearrangement uses TRBV9 and TRBJ2-7; D is possibly TRBD2 (5 bases). V gave up 0 bases and J gave up 0 bases, with 7 bases separating them. Germline assignment: CDR1 SGDLS and CDR2 YYNGEE. The CDR3 consists of 14 residues. The CDR3 sequence is CASSVAGTSYEQYF. The CDR3 DNA reads TGTGCCAGCAGCGTAGCGGGAACCTCCTACGAGCAGTACTTC.

The chain has TRBV7-9 and TRBJ1-2, with D unclear. CDR1 is SEHNR, CDR2 FQNEAQ, per germline (reference sequence). V was cut by 2 bases and J by 7 bases, with 11 bases left in between. The CDR3 contains 13 residues. CDR3 nucleotides: TGTGCCAGCAGCTTAATACAAAATACTGGCTACACCTTC. This sequence encodes CASSLIQNTGYTF.

Note on this clone: Other DNA sequences in this sample translate to the same CDR3. The V call is TRBV28, the J call TRBJ1-5, with 9 bases matching TRBD1. Trimming removed 6 bases from V and 2 bases from J; junction bases left unmatched: 5. Germline lookup yields CDR1 MDHEN and CDR2 SYDVKM. This CDR3 is built from 15 residues. CDR3 coding DNA: TGTGCCAGCAGATGGGGACAGGGCGGCAATCAGCCCCAGCATTTT. Residues: CASRWGQGGNQPQHF.

This sequence joins TRBV5-1 and TRBJ2-3, with 7 bases fitting TRBD2. The V gene's germline CDR1 is SGHRS and CDR2 YFSETQ. Trimming at V came to 0 bases and at J to 0 bases, leaving 7 bases not matched to a gene. This CDR3 comprises 17 residues. The CDR3 DNA reads TGCGCCAGCAGCTTGGCCGTCGGGGGAGGGAGCACAGATACGCAGTATTTT. It codes for CASSLAVGGGSTDTQYF.

For the CDR3, the DNA is TGTGCCAGTACGGGAGTCGCCCTGAACACCGGGGAGCTGTTTTTT. Translated: CASTGVALNTGELFF. The chain couples TRBV19 to TRBJ2-2; TRBD2 is a possible D gene (6 bases). The germline CDR1 and CDR2 sequences are LNHDA and SQIVND (reference sequence). Deletions cut 7 bases from V and 1 base from J, with 13 bases between. CDR3 size: 15 residues.

This rearrangement joins TRBV6-5 to TRBJ1-2; 10 positions match TRBD1. Germline V gene lookup returns CDR1 MNHEY and CDR2 SVGAGI. V gave up 6 bases and J gave up 5 bases; unmatched junction bases: 6. This CDR3 has 14 residues. The CDR3 spells CASRLTGGQYGYTF. As DNA, the CDR3 is TGTGCCAGCAGACTGACAGGGGGCCAATATGGCTACACCTTC.

The J gene is TRBJ2-2, the V gene TRBV19; D not certain. Germline loops: CDR1 LNHDA, CDR2 SQIVND (reference sequence). There are 12 residues in the CDR3. Deletions cut 3 bases from V and 8 bases from J, with 7 bases between. CDR3 amino acids: CASSIPRGELFF. DNA of the CDR3: TGTGCCAGTAGTATTCCCAGAGGGGAGCTGTTTTTT.

The chain recombines TRBV6-1 with TRBJ2-7; D is uncertain. Trimming took 6 bases from V and 0 from J, leaving 6 bases between them. This CDR3 is 12 amino acids long. The germline V gene encodes CDR1 MNHNS and CDR2 SASEGT. This chain's CDR3 is CASSPYSYEQYF. The CDR3 region has the DNA TGTGCCAGCAGCCCGTACTCCTACGAGCAGTACTTC.

This sequence joins TRBV14 and TRBJ2-7; unclear D gene. Trimming cost V 3 bases and J 4 bases, with 7 bases left between them. This CDR3 region has 12 residues. The germline V gene has CDR1 SGHDN and CDR2 FVKESK. The CDR3 DNA reads TGTGCCAGCAGCCATAGTCTTTACGAGCAGTACTTC. Translated: CASSHSLYEQYF.

The CDR3: CASSLSGTSTDTQYF. In nucleotides, the CDR3 is TGTGCCAGCAGCTTGAGCGGAACTAGCACAGATACGCAGTATTTT. The chain recombines TRBV5-6 with TRBJ2-3; perhaps TRBD2 as D (5 bases). Germline CDR1 is SGHDT and CDR2 is YYEEEE. The V end lost 1 base, the J end lost 0 bases, and 9 bases lay between the germline ends. This CDR3 is 15 amino acids long. Supplemented by reference TRBV5-6 and TRBJ2-3, the full variable domain reads DAGVTQSPTHLIKTRGQQVTLRCSPKSGHDTVSWYQQALGQGPQFIFQYYEEEERQRGNFPDRFSGHQFPNYSSELNVNALLLGDSALYLCASSLSGTSTDTQYFGPGTRLTVL.

The chain has TRBV6-6 and TRBJ2-3, with 7 positions matching TRBD1. The CDR3 sequence is 14 residues long. The V gene end was trimmed by 6 bases and the J gene end by 1 base; junction bases not matched to a gene: 4. The germline gives CDR1 MNHNY, CDR2 SVGAGI (reference sequence). The CDR3 DNA sequence: TGTGCCAGCAGCAAAGGACAGGGCACAGATACGCAGTATTTT. This translates into CASSKGQGTDTQYF.

The chain employs TRBV7-9 and TRBJ1-3, with TRBD1 identical over 7 bases. Per germline, CDR1 SEHNR and CDR2 FQNEAQ (reference sequence). The CDR3 has 14 residues. Losses at the gene ends were 5 bases for V and 5 bases for J; bases not matched to a gene: 6. CDR3 coding DNA: TGTGCCAGCAGCCCGGGGACAGTTAGAAACACCATATATTTT. Translated, it gives CASSPGTVRNTIYF.

The chain uses TRBV7-8 and TRBJ2-3; D ambiguous. The CDR3 loop spans 12 amino acids. The V gene's germline CDR1 is SGHVS and CDR2 FQNEAQ. V lost 1 base and J 1 base, leaving 0 bases between the germline ends. CDR3 residues: CASSLGTDTQYF. In nucleotides, the CDR3 is TGTGCCAGCAGCTTAGGCACAGATACGCAGTATTTT.

This clone showed up just once. The chain recombines TRBV27 with TRBJ2-3, with D possibly being TRBD2 (6 bases). The V gene's germline CDR1 is MNHEY and CDR2 SMNVEV (reference sequence). The CDR3 covers 17 residues. V lost 7 bases to trimming and J lost 2 bases, with 22 bases between them. CDR3 region: CASTDLVGDFFTDTQYF. In nucleotides, the CDR3 is TGTGCCAGCACCGACCTGGTTGGGGACTTCTTCACAGATACGCAGTATTTT.

The chain is built from TRBV11-3 and TRBJ2-5; D is ambiguous. Germline-derived CDR1 and CDR2 are SGHNT and YENEEA. The CDR3 is made up of 14 amino acids. Trimming removed 2 bases at V and 4 bases at J, with 11 bases between. The CDR3 nucleotides are TGTGCCAGCAGCTTAAGATTTAGTGGAGAGACCCAGTACTTC. Its translation: CASSLRFSGETQYF.

This clone came up once. This rearrangement joins TRBV5-4 to TRBJ1-4; D may be TRBD1 (6 bases). Germline V gene data show CDR1 as SGHNT and CDR2 as YYREEE (reference sequence). This CDR3 has 14 amino acids. The V and J ends lost 5 bases and 5 bases respectively, with 13 bases between them. In DNA form, the CDR3 reads TGTGCCAGCAGTGACGGGGGCGTCAATGAAAAACTGTTTTTT. Translation: CASSDGGVNEKLFF.

The J gene is TRBJ2-7, the V gene TRBV6-1, with unresolved D. CDR3 length: 8 amino acids. CDR1 and CDR2 from the germline V gene are MNHNS and SASEGT. The V end lost 6 bases, the J end lost 6 bases, and 0 bases lay between the germline ends. CDR3 sequence (DNA): TGTGCCAGCAGCGAGCAGTACTTC. Translated: CASSEQYF.

The J gene is TRBJ2-7, the V gene TRBV5-5, with 9 positions matching TRBD1. The CDR3 consists of 13 residues. The trim removed 4 bases at V and 3 bases at J, leaving 2 bases unmatched. In germline, CDR1 is SGHKS, CDR2 YYEKEE (reference sequence). CDR3 region: CASSGTGFYEQYF. DNA of the CDR3: TGTGCCAGCAGCGGGACAGGGTTCTACGAGCAGTACTTC.